This TCR beta chain derives from a study of T cells in Graves' hyperthyroidism and ophthalmopathy (dated by TCRdb to the late 2010s). Context from the whole study: Peripheral blood was sampled at the time of initial diagnosis, prior to any treatment. TCR V-J signatures able to tell the groups apart were searched for in a discovery cohort of around 95 patients, of whom 40 to 45 had Graves' ophthalmopathy and around 58 had stable Graves' hyperthyroidism. An independent validation cohort of under 20 hyperthyroidism patients and more than 15 patients who later progressed to ophthalmopathy tested prospective prediction of ophthalmopathy. For training and testing, the 100 or so patients in the discovery cohort were randomly divided in a 7:3 ratio. In about 6 Graves' hyperthyroidism patients, the study also compared T-cell repertoires from thyroid tissue with T-cell repertoires from blood. After blood sampling, hyperthyroidism patients were treated with methimazole at a starting dose of 30 mg daily, and ophthalmopathy patients were treated with high-dose intravenous methylprednisolone. The paper reports TCR Vbeta CDR3 sequencing of 130 to 150 peripheral blood samples: approximately 41 ophthalmopathy, some 80 hyperthyroidism and around 17 progressor patients. Study-wide conclusions, independent of this receptor: During validation, the model predicted progression to ophthalmopathy a median of roughly 7.1 months ahead of onset, with almost 71% sensitivity and about 75% specificity. Sample size was not statistically predetermined, and investigators were not blinded to group allocation. Most expanded thyroid clonotypes (frequency above 0.001) were also detected in blood, suggesting blood repertoires may reflect thyroid immune responses. A model built on a 13 V-J signature distinguished ophthalmopathy from stable hyperthyroidism, reaching 87.88% sensitivity and 81.08% specificity in cross-validation and 80%/75% in testing.

TCR beta CDR3 regions were amplified from RNA transcripts. For the first round of RT-PCR on the TCR CDR3, the HTBI primer set was used together with the Qiagen OneStep RT-PCR kit. Libraries were constructed in a second round of multiplex PCR, after which size selection and purification were performed. Paired-end sequencing of the libraries was performed with 100 bp reads on an Illumina HiSeq2000. The source study handled its data this way. SOAPnuke was used to process the raw data, with reads discarded if the reads contained adapters or uncalled bases, had a mean Phred below 15, or lacked an exact constant-primer or identifier match. COPE v1.2.5 was used to merge the high-quality paired reads, and each unique nucleotide sequence was defined as a clonotype. Clonotypes were aligned to IMGT TRBV, TRBD and TRBJ reference segments using MiTCR v1.1. Only V-J combinations with frequency above 0.0001, covering about 99% of repertoires, were analysed. The TCS score was defined as F50 (clonal expansion) divided by E x V (chaos), with BLOSUM62-based TCRdist calculated between CDR3 peptides within each V-J. Welch's t-statistics and random forest reduced 450 to 600 V-J features to 13, which were used in a naive Bayes classifier (R e1071). TCRdb trimmed public reads at Q25 via fastp, called clones via MiXCR and kept in-frame beta chains. Rows matching on CDR3 protein sequence are summarized as one entry with the most common DNA and genes. TCRdb's processing, not the authors', yielded these V and J calls. The sample table records around 700,000 distinct CDR3 sequences; about 19% of these occur just once. Of the sample, around 17% is held by the ten largest clones.

Hyperthyroidism patients were newly diagnosed, had a disease duration of under 2 months, and were aged 18 to 65 years. Any patient with an uncontrolled infection, another autoimmune disease, pregnancy or lactation was excluded. Diagnoses were based on clinical symptoms, serum thyroxine and TRAb, thyroid ultrasound and orbital computed tomography. Blood from progressor patients was drawn when they were first diagnosed with hyperthyroidism, before any ophthalmopathy symptoms appeared. PBMCs were separated from over 9 ml of fresh peripheral blood using Ficoll-Paque density gradient centrifugation. Progressor patients were defined as those initially diagnosed with Graves' hyperthyroidism in whom ophthalmopathy developed during follow-up. Trizol reagent was used to extract total RNA, and RNA quality was then checked on an Agilent 2100 Bioanalyzer. From cysteine to phenylalanine, the CDR3 is 15 amino acids long. Of all the DNA, just the CDR3 is kept, 45 bases in frame from base 1. The trim is 5 bases for V and 0 bases for J, with a gap of 12 bases between the germline ends. CDR1 and CDR2, looked up from the germline V gene (reference sequence), are WNHNN and SYGVQD.

This clonotype was counted at least ten times. The antigen it recognizes is unknown. The sample holds no much larger clone one base away, and base qualities are not on file. Here the chain combines TRBV10-1 and TRBJ2-3, with no D gene named confidently. The clonotype originates from a woman between 50 and 59 years old with Graves' hyperthyroidism that later progressed to Graves' ophthalmopathy. Sequenced material: blood. The CDR3 sequence is CASSPDGTSTDTQYF. The DNA reads TGCGCCAGCAGTCCCGACGGTACTAGCACAGATACGCAGTATTTT.